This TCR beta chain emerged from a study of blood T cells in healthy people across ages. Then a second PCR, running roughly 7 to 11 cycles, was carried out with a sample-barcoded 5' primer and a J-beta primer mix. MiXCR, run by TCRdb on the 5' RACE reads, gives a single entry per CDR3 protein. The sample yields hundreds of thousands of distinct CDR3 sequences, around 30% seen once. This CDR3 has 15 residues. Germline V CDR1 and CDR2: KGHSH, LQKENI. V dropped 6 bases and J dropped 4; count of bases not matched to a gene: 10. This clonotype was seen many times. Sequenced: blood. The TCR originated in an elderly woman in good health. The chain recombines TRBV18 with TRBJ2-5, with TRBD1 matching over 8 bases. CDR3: CASSRDRGGGETQYF. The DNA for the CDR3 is TGTGCCAGCTCTCGAGACAGGGGAGGAGGAGAGACCCAGTACTTC.